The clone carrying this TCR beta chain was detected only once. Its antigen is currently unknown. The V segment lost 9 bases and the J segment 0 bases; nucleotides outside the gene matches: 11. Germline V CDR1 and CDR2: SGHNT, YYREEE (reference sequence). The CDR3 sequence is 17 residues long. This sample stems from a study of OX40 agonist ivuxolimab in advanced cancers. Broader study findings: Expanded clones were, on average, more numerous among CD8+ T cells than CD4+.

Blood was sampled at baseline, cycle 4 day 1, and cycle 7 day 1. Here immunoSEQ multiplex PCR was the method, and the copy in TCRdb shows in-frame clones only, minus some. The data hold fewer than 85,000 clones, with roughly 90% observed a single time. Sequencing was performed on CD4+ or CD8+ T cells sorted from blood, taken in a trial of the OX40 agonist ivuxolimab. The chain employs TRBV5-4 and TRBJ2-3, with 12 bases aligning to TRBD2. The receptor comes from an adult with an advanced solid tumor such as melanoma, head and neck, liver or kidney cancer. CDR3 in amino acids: CATQLWLAGGSTDTQYF. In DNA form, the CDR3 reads TGTGCCACCCAGCTGTGGCTAGCGGGGGGGAGCACAGATACGCAGTATTTT.